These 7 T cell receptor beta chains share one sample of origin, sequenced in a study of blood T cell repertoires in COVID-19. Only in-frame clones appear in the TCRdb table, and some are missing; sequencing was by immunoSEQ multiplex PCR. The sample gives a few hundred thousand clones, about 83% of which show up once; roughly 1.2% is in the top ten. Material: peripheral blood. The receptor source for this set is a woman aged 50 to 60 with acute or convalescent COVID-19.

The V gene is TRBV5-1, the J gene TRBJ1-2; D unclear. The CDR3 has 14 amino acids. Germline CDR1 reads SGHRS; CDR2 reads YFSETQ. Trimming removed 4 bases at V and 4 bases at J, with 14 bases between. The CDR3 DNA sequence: TGCGCCAGCAGCACCAGTTTTCCTGGCTATGGCTACACCTTC. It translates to CASSTSFPGYGYTF.

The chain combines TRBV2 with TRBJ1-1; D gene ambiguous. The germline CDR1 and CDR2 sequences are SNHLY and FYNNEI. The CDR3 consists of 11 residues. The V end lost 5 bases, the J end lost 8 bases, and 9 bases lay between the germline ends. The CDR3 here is CASSLEGEAFF. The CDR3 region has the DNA TGTGCCAGCAGTCTTGAGGGAGAAGCTTTCTTT.

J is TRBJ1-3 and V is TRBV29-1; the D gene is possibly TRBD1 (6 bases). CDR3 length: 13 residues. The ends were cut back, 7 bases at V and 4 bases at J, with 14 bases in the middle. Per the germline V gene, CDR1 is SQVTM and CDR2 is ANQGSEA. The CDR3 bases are TGCAGCGCCGCACAGGGATTCGGAAACACCATATATTTT. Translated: CSAAQGFGNTIYF.

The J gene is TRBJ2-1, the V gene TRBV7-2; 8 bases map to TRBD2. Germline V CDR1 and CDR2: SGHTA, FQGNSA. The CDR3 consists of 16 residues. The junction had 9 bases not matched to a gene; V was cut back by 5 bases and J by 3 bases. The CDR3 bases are TGTGCCAGCAGCACGCTACTAGCGGCGGGCTACAATGAGCAGTTCTTC. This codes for CASSTLLAAGYNEQFF.

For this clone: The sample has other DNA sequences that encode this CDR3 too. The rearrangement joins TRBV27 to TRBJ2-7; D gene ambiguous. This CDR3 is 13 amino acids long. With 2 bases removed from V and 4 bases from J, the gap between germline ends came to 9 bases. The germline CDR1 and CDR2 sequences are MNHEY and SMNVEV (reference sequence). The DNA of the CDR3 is TGTGCCAGCAGTTTACCCGGGTCATACGAGCAGTACTTC. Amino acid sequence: CASSLPGSYEQYF.

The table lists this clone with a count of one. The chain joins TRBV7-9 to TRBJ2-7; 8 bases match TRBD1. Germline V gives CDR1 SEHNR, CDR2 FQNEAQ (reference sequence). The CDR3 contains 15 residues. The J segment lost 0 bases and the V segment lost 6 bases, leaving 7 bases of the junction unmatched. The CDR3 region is CASSPAGGGSYEQYF. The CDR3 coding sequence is TGTGCCAGCAGTCCCGCAGGGGGCGGCTCCTACGAGCAGTACTTC.

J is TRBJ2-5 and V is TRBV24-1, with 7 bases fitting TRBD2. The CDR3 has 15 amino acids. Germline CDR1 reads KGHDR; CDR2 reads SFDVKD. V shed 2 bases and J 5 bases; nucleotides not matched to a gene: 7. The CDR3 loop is CATSDSRTGGETQYF. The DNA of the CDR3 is TGTGCCACCAGTGATTCTAGGACCGGGGGGGAGACCCAGTACTTC.